This is a list of T cell receptor beta chains from one sample in a study of blood T cell repertoires in COVID-19. Data came from immunoSEQ multiplex PCR; TCRdb stores just in-frame clones and leaves some out. The sample contains over 150,000 clones, 70% to 90% of which appear only once. The sample was peripheral blood. All receptors come from a woman aged 55-69 years with COVID-19, enrolled during active disease. CDR3s leave out the opening cysteine and the closing phenylalanine or tryptophan. The order of the fields is V gene, J gene, CDR3 protein.

v_call: TRBV2; j_call: TRBJ2-1; cdr3_aa: ASKEGGGYSPYNEQF
v_call: TRBV9; j_call: TRBJ1-1; cdr3_aa: ASSVAGRTEAF
v_call: TRBV27; j_call: TRBJ1-2; cdr3_aa: ASSSLLGRGQKRGYT
v_call: TRBV5-6; j_call: TRBJ1-6; cdr3_aa: ASSFTGSNSPLH
v_call: TRBV3-1/TRBV3-2; j_call: TRBJ1-6; cdr3_aa: ASSEIQGANSPLH
v_call: TRBV19; j_call: TRBJ1-1; cdr3_aa: ASSPRQILTEAF
v_call: TRBV11-3; j_call: TRBJ2-2; cdr3_aa: ASSLAKNTGELF
v_call: TRBV20-1; j_call: TRBJ2-2; cdr3_aa: SASLAGTANTGELF
v_call: TRBV15; j_call: TRBJ1-1; cdr3_aa: ATSREFRGEAF
v_call: TRBV9; j_call: TRBJ2-3; cdr3_aa: ASSVEGWAGRTDTQY
v_call: TRBV15; j_call: TRBJ1-6; cdr3_aa: ATRVDNSPLH
v_call: TRBV4-2; j_call: TRBJ1-6; cdr3_aa: ASSQGSGQNNSPLH
v_call: TRBV28; j_call: TRBJ2-7; cdr3_aa: ASSGARGGYYEQY
v_call: TRBV5-4; j_call: TRBJ1-2; cdr3_aa: ASSLSQGSNYGYT
v_call: TRBV4-2; j_call: TRBJ1-2; cdr3_aa: ASSTAPTRDYGYT
v_call: TRBV5-6; j_call: TRBJ1-4; cdr3_aa: ASSLGRGRSNEKLF
v_call: TRBV19; j_call: TRBJ1-2; cdr3_aa: ASSSSAGGKENGGYT
v_call: TRBV5-1; j_call: TRBJ1-6; cdr3_aa: ASSLGPGAYNSPLH
v_call: TRBV19; j_call: TRBJ2-3; cdr3_aa: ASSIGGSTDTQY
v_call: TRBV28; j_call: TRBJ2-5; cdr3_aa: ASSTADYLRETQY
v_call: TRBV7-9; j_call: TRBJ1-1; cdr3_aa: ASSFGEGREAF
v_call: TRBV10-1; j_call: TRBJ2-7; cdr3_aa: ASSESSLWSEQY
v_call: TRBV7-9; j_call: TRBJ2-5; cdr3_aa: ASSIPGLAGGETQY
v_call: TRBV19; j_call: TRBJ2-7; cdr3_aa: ASRSSGSYEQY
v_call: TRBV15; j_call: TRBJ1-5; cdr3_aa: ATSLDGTKQPQH
v_call: TRBV5-8; j_call: TRBJ2-2; cdr3_aa: ASRLVKVLRPGELF
v_call: TRBV6-6; j_call: TRBJ1-1; cdr3_aa: ASSYSPSEAF
v_call: TRBV5-4; j_call: TRBJ1-2; cdr3_aa: ASSSTLNYGYT
v_call: TRBV7-9; j_call: TRBJ2-1; cdr3_aa: ASAAASGYNEQF
v_call: TRBV7-2; j_call: TRBJ1-5; cdr3_aa: ASSHTQGARINQPQH
v_call: TRBV6-4; j_call: TRBJ1-1; cdr3_aa: ASRLDKGASTEAF
v_call: TRBV19; j_call: TRBJ1-4; cdr3_aa: ASSPPRQGLNEKLF
v_call: TRBV18; j_call: TRBJ2-1; cdr3_aa: ASSPTGYSNEQF